This is a list of T cell receptor beta chains from one sample in a study of cytotoxic CD8 clonotypes in ibrutinib-treated CLL. Produced via immunoSEQ multiplex PCR; TCRdb's table is partial and in-frame only. The table lists 65,000 to 90,000 clones, approximately 87% of them singletons, with around 37% in the top ten. Sequencing was performed on PBMCs, taken after 24 months of ibrutinib treatment. Receptors were obtained from a human donor with chronic lymphocytic leukemia. The CDR3 runs from the conserved cysteine through the conserved F or W.

V: TRBV9
CDR3: CASSAHPGLSTGELFF

V: TRBV28
CDR3: CASSLPDRQTHEQYF

V: TRBV11-2
CDR3: CASSLDVGNAAFF

V: TRBV5-1
CDR3: CASSLGTSGVINEQFF

V: TRBV9
CDR3: CASSEGTSTGYTF

V: TRBV25-1
CDR3: CASSEYTFRENTGELFF

V: TRBV28
CDR3: CASRNFGQGSNYGYTF

V: TRBV29-1
CDR3: CSVTRTSGTDEQYF

V: TRBV2
CDR3: CANRQGGGQETQYF

V: TRBV5-4
CDR3: CASSLNRDRTDTQYF

V: TRBV5-1
CDR3: CASSLADKIYGYTF